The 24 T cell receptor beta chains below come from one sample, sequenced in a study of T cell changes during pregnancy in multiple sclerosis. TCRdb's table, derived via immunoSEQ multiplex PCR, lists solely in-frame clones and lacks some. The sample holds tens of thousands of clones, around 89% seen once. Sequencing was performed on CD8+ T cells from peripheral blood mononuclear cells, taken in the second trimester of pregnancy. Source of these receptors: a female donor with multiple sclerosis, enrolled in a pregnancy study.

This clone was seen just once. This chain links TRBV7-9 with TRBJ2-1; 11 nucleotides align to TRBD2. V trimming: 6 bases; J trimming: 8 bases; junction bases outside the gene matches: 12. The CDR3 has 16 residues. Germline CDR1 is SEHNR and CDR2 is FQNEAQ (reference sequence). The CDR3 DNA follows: TGTGCCAGCAGGGGGGGACTAGCGGAACGTCTCGATGAGCAGTTCTTC. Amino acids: CASRGGLAERLDEQFF. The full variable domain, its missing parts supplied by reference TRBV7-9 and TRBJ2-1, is DTGVSQNPRHKITKRGQNVTFRCDPISEHNRLYWYRQTLGQGPEFLTYFQNEAQLEKSRLLSDRFSAERPKGSFSTLEIQRTEQGDSAMYLCASRGGLAERLDEQFFGPGTRLTVL.

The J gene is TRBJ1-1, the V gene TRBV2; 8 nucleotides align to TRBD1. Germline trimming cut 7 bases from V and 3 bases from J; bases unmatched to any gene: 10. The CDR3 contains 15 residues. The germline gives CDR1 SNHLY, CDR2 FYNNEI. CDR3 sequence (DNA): TGTGCCAGCAAGCAAGGAACAGGGGGAGACACTGAAGCTTTCTTT. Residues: CASKQGTGGDTEAFF.

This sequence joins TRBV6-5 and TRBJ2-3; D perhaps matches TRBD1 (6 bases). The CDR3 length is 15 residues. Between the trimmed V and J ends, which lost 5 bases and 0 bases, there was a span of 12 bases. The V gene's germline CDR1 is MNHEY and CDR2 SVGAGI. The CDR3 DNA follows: TGTGCCAGCAGTAAGGGGGAAGGGAGCACAGATACGCAGTATTTT. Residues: CASSKGEGSTDTQYF.

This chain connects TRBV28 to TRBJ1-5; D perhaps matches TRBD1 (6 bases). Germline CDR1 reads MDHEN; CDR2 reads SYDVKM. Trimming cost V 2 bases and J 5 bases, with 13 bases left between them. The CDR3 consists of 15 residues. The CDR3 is CASSLQGLGDQPQHF. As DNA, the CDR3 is TGTGCCAGCAGTTTACAGGGGTTGGGTGATCAGCCCCAGCATTTT.

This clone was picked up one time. CDR3 amino acids: CASSGGAIIPHEQYF. CDR3 bases: TGTGCCAGCAGTGGGGGCGCTATAATTCCCCACGAGCAGTACTTC. This chain links TRBV2 with TRBJ2-7; a weak D match, TRBD1 (5 bases). The CDR3 covers 15 residues. The V end was cut by 4 bases, the J end by 5 bases, with 18 bases between. Germline V gene sequence: CDR1 SNHLY, CDR2 FYNNEI.

The CDR3 region is CASSLRGDRDDQPQHF. The DNA of the CDR3 is TGTGCCAGCAGCTTAAGGGGGGACAGGGACGATCAGCCCCAGCATTTT. The gene calls are TRBV7-9 and TRBJ1-5; 9 bases match TRBD1. Germline CDR1 is SEHNR and CDR2 is FQNEAQ (reference sequence). Unmatched junction bases numbered 7, after V lost 2 bases and J lost 5 bases. This CDR3 contains 16 residues.

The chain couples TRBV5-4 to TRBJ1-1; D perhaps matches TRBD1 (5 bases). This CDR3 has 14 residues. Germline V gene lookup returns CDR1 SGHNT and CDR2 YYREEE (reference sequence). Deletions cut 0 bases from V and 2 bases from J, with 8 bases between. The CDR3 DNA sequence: TGTGCCAGCAGCTTGGATGACAGTAACACTGAAGCTTTCTTT. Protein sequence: CASSLDDSNTEAFF.

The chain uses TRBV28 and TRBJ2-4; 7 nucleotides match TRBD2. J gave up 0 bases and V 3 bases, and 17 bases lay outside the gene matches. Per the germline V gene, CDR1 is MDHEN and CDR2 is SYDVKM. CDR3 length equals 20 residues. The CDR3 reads CASSFIRSERGIIAKNIQYF. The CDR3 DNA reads TGTGCCAGCAGTTTTATTCGCAGCGAGCGGGGAATCATAGCCAAAAACATTCAGTACTTC.

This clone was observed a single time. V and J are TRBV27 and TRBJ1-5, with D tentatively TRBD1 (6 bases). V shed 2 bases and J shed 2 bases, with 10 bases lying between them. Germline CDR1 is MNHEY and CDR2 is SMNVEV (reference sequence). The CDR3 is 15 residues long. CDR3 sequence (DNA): TGTGCCAGCAGTTTAAAGGGGGATCGCAATCAGCCCCAGCATTTT. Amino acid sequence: CASSLKGDRNQPQHF.

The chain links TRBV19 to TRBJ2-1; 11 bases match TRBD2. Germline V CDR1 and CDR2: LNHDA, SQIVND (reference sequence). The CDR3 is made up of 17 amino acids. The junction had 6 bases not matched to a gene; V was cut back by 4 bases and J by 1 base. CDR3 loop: CASSTLIAGGSYNEQFF. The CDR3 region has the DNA TGTGCCAGTAGTACCCTTATAGCGGGAGGGTCCTACAATGAGCAGTTCTTC.

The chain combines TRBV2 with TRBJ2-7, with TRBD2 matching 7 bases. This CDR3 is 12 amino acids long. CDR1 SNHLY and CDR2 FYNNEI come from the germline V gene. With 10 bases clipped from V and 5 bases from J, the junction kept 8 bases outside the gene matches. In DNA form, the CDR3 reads TGTGCCACCCGGGACTACTTCCACGAGCAGTACTTC. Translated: CATRDYFHEQYF.

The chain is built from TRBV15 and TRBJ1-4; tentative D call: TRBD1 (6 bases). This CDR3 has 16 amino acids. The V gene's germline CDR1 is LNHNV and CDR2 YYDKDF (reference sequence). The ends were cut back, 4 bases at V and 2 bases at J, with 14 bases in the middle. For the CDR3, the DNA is TGTGCCACCAGCAACCCAGGGGATTGGACTAATGAAAAACTGTTTTTT. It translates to CATSNPGDWTNEKLFF.

The CDR3 region is CATWTSGSLETQYF. The CDR3 bases are TGTGCCACCTGGACTAGCGGGAGTTTAGAGACCCAGTACTTC. This sequence joins TRBV27 and TRBJ2-5, with 13 bases matching TRBD2. The CDR3 spans 14 residues. V was pared by 10 bases and J by 4 bases, with 6 bases of the junction left unmatched. Germline loops: CDR1 MNHEY, CDR2 SMNVEV (reference sequence).

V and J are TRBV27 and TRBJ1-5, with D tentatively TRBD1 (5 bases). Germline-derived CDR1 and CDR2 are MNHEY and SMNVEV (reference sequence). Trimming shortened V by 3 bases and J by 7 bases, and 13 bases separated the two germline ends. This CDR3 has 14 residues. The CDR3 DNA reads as TGTGCCAGCAGTTTCCTGGGGAAGGGGCAGCCCCAGCATTTT. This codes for CASSFLGKGQPQHF.

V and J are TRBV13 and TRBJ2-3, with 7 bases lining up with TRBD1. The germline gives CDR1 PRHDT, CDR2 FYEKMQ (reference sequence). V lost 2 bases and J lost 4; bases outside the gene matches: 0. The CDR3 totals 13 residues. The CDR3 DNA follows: TGTGCCAGCAGCTTAACAGGGGCAGATACGCAGTATTTT. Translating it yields CASSLTGADTQYF. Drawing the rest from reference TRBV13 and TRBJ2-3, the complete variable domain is AAGVIQSPRHLIKEKRETATLKCYPIPRHDTVYWYQQGPGQDPQFLISFYEKMQSDKGSIPDRFSAQQFSDYHSELNMSSLELGDSALYFCASSLTGADTQYFGPGTRLTVL.

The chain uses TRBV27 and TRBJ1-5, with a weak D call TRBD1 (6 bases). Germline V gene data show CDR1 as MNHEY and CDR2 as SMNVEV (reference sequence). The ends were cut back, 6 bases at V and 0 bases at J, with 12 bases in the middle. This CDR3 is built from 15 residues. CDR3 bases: TGTGCCAGCAGCCCAACAGGGTATAGCAATCAGCCCCAGCATTTT. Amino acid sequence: CASSPTGYSNQPQHF.

CDR3 sequence reads: CASSEGAGGNTIYF. The CDR3 DNA follows: TGTGCCAGCAGTGAGGGGGCAGGGGGAAACACCATATATTTT. The rearrangement uses TRBV6-1 and TRBJ1-3; D possibly corresponds to TRBD1 (6 bases). With 3 bases removed from V and 4 bases from J, the gap between germline ends came to 10 bases. Germline V gene data show CDR1 as MNHNS and CDR2 as SASEGT. CDR3 length: 14 amino acids.

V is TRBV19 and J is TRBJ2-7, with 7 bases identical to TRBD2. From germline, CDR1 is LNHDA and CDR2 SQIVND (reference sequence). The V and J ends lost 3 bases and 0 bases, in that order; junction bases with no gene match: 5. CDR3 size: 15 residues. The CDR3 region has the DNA TGTGCCAGTAGTATCCTAGCGGCTAGCTCCTACGAGCAGTACTTC. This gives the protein CASSILAASSYEQYF.

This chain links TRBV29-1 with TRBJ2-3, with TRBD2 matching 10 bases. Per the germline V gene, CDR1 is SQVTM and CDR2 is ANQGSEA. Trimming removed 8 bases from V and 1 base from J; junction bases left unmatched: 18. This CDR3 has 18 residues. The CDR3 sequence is CSLSVLAGADEGTDTQYF. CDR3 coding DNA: TGCAGCTTGTCCGTTCTAGCGGGAGCTGATGAGGGCACAGATACGCAGTATTTT.

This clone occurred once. DNA of the CDR3: TGTGCCAGCAGCGGGACAGGGGTGAACTATGGCTACACCTTC. It translates to CASSGTGVNYGYTF. This chain links TRBV7-2 with TRBJ1-2; TRBD1 matches 10 bases. Per the germline V gene, CDR1 is SGHTA and CDR2 is FQGNSA. Trimming at V came to 5 bases and at J to 2 bases, leaving 2 bases not matched to a gene. This CDR3 comprises 14 residues. Based on the CDR3 plus reference TRBV7-2 and TRBJ1-2, the full variable domain is GAGVSQSPSNKVTEKGKDVELRCDPISGHTALYWYRQSLGQGLEFLIYFQGNSAPDKSGLPSDRFSAERTGGSVSTLTIQRTQQEDSAVYLCASSGTGVNYGYTFGSGTRLTVV.

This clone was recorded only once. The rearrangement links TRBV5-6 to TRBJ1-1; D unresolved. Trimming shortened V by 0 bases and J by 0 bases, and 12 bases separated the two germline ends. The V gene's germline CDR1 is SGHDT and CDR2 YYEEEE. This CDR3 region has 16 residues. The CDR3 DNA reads TGTGCCAGCAGCTTGGGGGCAGGACTCATGAACACTGAAGCTTTCTTT. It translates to CASSLGAGLMNTEAFF.

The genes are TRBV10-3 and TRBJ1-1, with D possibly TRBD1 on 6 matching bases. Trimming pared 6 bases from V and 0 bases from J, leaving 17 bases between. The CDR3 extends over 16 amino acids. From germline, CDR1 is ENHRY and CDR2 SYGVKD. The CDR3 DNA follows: TGTGCCATCAGGGGGACAAGTGGGGATCTGAACACTGAAGCTTTCTTT. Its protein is CAIRGTSGDLNTEAFF.

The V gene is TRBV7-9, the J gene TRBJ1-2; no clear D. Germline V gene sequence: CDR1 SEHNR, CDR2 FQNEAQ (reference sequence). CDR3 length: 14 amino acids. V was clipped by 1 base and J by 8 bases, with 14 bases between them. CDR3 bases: TGTGCCAGCAGCTTAGATTTTGTAACTTGGGGCTACACCTTC. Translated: CASSLDFVTWGYTF.

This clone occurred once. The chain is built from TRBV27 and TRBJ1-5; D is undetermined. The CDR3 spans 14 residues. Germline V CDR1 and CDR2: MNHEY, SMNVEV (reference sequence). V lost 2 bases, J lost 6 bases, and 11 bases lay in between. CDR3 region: CASSLKDEGQPQHF. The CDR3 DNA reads TGTGCCAGCAGTTTAAAAGACGAGGGTCAGCCCCAGCATTTT.